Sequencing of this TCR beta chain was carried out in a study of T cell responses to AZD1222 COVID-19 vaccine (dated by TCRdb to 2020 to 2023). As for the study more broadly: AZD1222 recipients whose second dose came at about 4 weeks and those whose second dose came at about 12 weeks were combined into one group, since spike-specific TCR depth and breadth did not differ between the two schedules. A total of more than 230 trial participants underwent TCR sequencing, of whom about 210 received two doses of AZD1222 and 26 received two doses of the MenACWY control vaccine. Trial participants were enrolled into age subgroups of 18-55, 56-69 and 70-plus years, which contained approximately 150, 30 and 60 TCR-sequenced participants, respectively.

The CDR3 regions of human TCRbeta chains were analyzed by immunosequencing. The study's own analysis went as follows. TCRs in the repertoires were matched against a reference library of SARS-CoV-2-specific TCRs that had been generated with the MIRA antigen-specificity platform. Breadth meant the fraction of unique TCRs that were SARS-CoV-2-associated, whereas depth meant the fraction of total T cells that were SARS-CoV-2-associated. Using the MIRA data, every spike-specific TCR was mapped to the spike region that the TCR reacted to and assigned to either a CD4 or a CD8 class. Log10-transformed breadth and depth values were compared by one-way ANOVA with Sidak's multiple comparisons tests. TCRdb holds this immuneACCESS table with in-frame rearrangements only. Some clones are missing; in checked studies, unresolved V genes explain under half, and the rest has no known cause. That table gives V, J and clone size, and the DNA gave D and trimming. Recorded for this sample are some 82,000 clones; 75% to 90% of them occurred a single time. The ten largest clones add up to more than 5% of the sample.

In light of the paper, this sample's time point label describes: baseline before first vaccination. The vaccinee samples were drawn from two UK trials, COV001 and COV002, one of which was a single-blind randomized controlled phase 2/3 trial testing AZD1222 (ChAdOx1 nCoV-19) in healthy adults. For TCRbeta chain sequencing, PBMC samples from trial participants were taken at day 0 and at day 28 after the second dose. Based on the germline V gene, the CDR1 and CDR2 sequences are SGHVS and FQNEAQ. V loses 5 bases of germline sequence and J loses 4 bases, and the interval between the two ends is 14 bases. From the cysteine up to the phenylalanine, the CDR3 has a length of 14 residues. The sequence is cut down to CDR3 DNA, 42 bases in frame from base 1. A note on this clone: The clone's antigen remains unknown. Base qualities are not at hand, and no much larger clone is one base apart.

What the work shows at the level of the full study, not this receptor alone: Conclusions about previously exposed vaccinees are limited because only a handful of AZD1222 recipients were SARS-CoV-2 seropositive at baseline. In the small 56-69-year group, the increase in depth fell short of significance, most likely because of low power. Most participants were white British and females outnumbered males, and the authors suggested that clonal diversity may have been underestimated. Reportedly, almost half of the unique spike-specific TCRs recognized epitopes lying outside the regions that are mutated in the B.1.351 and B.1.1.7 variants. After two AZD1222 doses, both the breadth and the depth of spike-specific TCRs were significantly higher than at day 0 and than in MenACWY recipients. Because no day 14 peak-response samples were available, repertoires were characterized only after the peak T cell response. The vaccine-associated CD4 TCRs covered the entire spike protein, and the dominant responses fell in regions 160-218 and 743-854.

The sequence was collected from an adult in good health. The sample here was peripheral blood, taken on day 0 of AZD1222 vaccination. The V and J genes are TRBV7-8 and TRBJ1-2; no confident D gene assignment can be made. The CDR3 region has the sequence CASSRGDGIYGYTF. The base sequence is TGTGCCAGCAGCCGAGGCGACGGTATCTATGGCTACACCTTC.